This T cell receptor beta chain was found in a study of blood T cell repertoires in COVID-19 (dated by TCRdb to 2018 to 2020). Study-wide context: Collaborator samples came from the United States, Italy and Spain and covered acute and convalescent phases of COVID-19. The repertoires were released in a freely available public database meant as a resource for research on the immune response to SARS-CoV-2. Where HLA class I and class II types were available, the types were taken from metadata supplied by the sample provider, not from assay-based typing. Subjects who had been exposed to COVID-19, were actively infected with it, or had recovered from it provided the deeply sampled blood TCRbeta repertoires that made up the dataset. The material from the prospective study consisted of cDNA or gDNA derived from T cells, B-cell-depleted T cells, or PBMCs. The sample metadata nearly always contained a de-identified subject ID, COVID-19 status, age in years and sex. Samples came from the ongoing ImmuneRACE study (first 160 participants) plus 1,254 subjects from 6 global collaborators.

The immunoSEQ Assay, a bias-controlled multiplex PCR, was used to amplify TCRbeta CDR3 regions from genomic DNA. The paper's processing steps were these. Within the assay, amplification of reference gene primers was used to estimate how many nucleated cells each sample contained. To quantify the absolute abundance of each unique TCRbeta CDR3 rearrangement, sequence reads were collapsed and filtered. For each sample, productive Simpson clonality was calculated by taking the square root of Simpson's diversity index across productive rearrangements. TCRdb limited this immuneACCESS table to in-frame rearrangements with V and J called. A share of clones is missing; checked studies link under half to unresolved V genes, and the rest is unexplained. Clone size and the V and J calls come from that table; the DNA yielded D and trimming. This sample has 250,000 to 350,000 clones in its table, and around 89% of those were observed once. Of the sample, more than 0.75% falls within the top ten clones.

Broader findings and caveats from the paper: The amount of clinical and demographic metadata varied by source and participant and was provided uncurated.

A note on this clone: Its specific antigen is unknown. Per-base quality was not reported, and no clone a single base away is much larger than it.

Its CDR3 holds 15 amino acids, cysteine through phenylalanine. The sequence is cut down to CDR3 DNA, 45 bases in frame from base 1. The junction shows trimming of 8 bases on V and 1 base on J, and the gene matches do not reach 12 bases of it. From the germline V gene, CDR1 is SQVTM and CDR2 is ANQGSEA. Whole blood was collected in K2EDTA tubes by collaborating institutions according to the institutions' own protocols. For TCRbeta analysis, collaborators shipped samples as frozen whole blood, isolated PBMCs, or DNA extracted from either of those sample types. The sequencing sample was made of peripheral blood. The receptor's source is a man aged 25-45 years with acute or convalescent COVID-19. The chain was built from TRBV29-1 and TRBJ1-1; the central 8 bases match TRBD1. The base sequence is TGCAGCACCTCCCCAGGGGGCGGCGGGAACACTGAAGCTTTCTTT. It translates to CSTSPGGGGNTEAFF.